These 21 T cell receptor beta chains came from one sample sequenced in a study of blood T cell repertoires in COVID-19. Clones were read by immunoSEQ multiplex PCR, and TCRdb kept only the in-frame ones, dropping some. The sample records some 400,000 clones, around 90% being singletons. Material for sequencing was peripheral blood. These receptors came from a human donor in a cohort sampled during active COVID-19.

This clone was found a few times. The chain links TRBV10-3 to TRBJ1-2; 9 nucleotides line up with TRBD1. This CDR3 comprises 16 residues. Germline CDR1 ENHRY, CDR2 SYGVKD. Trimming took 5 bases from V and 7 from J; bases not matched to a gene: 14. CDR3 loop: CAISTSRDRAPTGYTF. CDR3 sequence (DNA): TGTGCCATCAGTACGTCCCGGGACAGGGCTCCAACTGGCTACACCTTC.

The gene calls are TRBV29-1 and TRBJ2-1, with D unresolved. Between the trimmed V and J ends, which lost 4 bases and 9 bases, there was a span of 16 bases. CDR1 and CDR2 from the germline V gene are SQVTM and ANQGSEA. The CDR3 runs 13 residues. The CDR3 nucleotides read TGCAGCGTTGGGCCCCTTTTGCTTGCTGAGCAGTTCTTC. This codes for CSVGPLLLAEQFF.

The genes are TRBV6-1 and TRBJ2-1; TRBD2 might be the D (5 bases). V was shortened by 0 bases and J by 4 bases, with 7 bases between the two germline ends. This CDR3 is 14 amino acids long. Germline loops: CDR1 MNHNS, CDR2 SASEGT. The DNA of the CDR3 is TGTGCCAGCAGTGAAGCGCTAGCTTACAATGAGCAGTTCTTC. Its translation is CASSEALAYNEQFF.

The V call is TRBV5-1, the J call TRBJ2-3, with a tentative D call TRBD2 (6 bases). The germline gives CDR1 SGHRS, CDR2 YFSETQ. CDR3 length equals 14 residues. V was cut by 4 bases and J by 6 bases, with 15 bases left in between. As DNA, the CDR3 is TGCGCCAGCAGCCGAGGAGGGAGAGTGGATACGCAGTATTTT. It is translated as CASSRGGRVDTQYF.

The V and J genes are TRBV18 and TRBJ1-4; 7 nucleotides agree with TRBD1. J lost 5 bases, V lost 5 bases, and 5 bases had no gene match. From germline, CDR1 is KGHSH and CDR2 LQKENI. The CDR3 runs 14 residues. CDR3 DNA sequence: TGTGCCAGCTCAAAGGGACAGAAGAATGAAAAACTGTTTTTT. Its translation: CASSKGQKNEKLFF.

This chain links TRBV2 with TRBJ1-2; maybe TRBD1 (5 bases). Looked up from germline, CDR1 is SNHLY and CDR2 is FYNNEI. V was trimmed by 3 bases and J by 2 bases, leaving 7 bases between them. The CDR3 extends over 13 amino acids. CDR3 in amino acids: CASSDRTNYGYTF. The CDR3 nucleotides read TGTGCCAGCAGTGACAGGACAAACTATGGCTACACCTTC.

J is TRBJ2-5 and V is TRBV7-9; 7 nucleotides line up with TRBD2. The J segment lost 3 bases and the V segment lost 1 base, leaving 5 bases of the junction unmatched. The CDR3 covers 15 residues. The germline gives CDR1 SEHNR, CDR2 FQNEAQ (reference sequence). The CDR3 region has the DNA TGTGCCAGCAGCTTAGTATTGGGAGGGGAAGAGACCCAGTACTTC. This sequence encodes CASSLVLGGEETQYF.

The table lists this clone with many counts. CDR3 in amino acids: CASKEGGDTGELFF. CDR3 in DNA: TGTGCCAGCAAGGAGGGAGGAGATACCGGGGAGCTGTTTTTT. This chain links TRBV6-5 with TRBJ2-2; tentatively, D is TRBD2 (6 bases). Deletions cut 7 bases from V and 5 bases from J, with 14 bases between. This CDR3 region has 14 residues. Germline V gene data show CDR1 as MNHEY and CDR2 as SVGAGI.

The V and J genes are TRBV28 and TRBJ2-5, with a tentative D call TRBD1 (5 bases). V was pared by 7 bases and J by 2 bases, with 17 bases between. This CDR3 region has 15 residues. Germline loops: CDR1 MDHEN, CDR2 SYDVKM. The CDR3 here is CASTLTWTIQETQYF. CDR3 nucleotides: TGTGCCAGCACCCTCACTTGGACAATTCAAGAGACCCAGTACTTC.

CDR3 DNA sequence: TGTGCCAGCAGCCCTGGGACAAGGGCCGACAATGAGCAGTTCTTC. Translating gives CASSPGTRADNEQFF. The rearrangement links TRBV5-4 to TRBJ2-1; weak D call: TRBD1 (6 bases). CDR1 SGHNT and CDR2 YYREEE come from the germline V gene (reference sequence). The CDR3 contains 15 residues. V lost 4 bases and J 5 bases, leaving 16 bases between the germline ends.

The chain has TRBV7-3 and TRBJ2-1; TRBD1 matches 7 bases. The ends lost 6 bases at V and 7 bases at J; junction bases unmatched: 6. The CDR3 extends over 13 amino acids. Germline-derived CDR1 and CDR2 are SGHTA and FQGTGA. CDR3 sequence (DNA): TGTGCCAGCAGGGGTACAGGGGAAAATGAGCAGTTCTTC. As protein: CASRGTGENEQFF.

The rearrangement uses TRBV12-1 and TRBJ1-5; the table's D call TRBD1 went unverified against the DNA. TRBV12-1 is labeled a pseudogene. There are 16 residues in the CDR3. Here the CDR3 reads CASSSEDRANNQPQHF. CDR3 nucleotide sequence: TGTGCCAGCAGCTCTGAGGACAGGGCCAACAATCAGCCCCAGCATTTT.

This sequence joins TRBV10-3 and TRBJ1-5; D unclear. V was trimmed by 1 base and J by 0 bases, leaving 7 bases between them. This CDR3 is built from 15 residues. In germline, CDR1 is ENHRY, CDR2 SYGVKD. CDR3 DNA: TGTGCCATCAGTGAGTTCAGGTATAGCAATCAGCCCCAGCATTTT. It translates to CAISEFRYSNQPQHF.

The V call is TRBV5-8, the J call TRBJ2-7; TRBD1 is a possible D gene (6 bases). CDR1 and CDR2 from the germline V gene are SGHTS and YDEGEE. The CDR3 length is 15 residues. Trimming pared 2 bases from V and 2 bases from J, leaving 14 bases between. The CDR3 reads CASSFGQLPPYEQYF. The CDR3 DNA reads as TGTGCCAGCAGCTTCGGACAGTTACCACCCTACGAGCAGTACTTC.

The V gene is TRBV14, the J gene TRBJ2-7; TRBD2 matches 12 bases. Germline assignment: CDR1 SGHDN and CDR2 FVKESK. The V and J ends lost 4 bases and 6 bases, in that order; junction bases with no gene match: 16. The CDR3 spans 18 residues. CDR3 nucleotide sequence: TGTGCCAGCAGCCTCACCGACAGGCTGACTAGCGGGAGACGCGAGCAGTACTTC. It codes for CASSLTDRLTSGRREQYF.

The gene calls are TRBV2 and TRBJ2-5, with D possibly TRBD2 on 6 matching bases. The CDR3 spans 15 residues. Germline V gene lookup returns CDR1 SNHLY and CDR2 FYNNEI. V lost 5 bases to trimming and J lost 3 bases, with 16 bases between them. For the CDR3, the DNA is TGTGCCAGCAGTCCGTCCCGGGAGAGGGAAGAGACCCAGTACTTC. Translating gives CASSPSREREETQYF.

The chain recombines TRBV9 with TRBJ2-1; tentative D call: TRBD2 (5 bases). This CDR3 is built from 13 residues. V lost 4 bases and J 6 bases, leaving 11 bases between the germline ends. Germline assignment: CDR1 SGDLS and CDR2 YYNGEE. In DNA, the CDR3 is TGTGCCAGCAGCTTTACTAGTTTCAATGAGCAGTTCTTC. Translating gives CASSFTSFNEQFF.

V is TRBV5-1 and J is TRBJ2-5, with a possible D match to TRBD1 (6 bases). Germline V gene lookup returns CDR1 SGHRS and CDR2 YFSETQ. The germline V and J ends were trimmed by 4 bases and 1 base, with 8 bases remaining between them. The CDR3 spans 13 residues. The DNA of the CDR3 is TGCGCCAGCAGCGGACAGCCCCAAGAGACCCAGTACTTC. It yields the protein CASSGQPQETQYF.

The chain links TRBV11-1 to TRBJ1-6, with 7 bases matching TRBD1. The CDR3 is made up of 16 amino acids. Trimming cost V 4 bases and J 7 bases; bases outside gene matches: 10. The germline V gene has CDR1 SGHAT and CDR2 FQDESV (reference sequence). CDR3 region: CASSSRNRGTNSPLHF. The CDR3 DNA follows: TGTGCCAGCAGCTCGAGGAACAGGGGCACAAATTCACCCCTCCACTTT.

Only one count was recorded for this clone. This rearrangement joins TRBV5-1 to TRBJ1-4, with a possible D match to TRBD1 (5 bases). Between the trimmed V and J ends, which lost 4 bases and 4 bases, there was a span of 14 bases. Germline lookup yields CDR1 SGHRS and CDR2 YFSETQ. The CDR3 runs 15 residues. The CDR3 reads CASSRGGRNNEKLFF. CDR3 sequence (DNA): TGCGCCAGCAGCCGGGGGGGAAGAAATAATGAAAAACTGTTTTTT. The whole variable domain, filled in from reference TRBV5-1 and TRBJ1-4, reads KAGVTQTPRYLIKTRGQQVTLSCSPISGHRSVSWYQQTPGQGLQFLFEYFSETQRNKGNFPGRFSGRQFSNSRSEMNVSTLELGDSALYLCASSRGGRNNEKLFFGSGTQLSVL.

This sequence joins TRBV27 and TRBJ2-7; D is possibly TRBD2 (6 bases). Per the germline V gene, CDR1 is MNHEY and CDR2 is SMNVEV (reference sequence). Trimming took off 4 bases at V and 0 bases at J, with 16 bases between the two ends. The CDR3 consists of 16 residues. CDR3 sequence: CASSSLGLSSSYEQYF. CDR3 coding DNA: TGTGCCAGCAGTTCCCTGGGACTGTCGAGCTCCTACGAGCAGTACTTC.